This T cell receptor (beta chain) was retrieved from a study of Tregs in tolerant kidney transplant recipients. Related graft donors supplied nonmyeloablative bone marrow transplants, and mixed chimerism was transient. Measured with immunoSEQ multiplex PCR; TCRdb has only the in-frame clones, and not every one. The top ten hold 1.5% to 2% of the sample, which has tens of thousands of clones, roughly 93% seen once. With V trimmed by 4 bases and J by 2 bases, 5 bases remained unmatched. Germline V gives CDR1 ENHRY, CDR2 SYGVKD. The CDR3 is made up of 15 amino acids. The gene calls are TRBV10-3 and TRBJ2-3, with 8 positions matching TRBD2. Material: CD4+ T cells from blood (PBMCs), obtained 12 months after the transplant. This TCR was recovered from a human patient who received a combined kidney and bone marrow transplant. Some T cells may possibly be graft donor cells. CDR3 protein: CAISGIAGTTDTQYF. The CDR3 DNA sequence: TGTGCCATCAGTGGCATAGCGGGAACCACAGATACGCAGTATTTT.